This TCR beta chain was found in a study of identical twins. The CDR3 loop spans 15 amino acids. Germline loops: CDR1 MGHRA, CDR2 YSYEKL. Trimming cost V 4 bases and J 4 bases, with 16 bases left between them. TCRdb independently ran MiXCR on the 5' RACE reads; one entry per CDR3 protein. The sample records nearly 250,000 distinct CDR3 sequences, roughly 7% being singletons. Broader study findings: Twins shared out-of-frame alpha sequences with excess low generation probability. Fewer insertions were carried by abundant cord blood beta clonotypes, but none was seen in memory repertoires.

Only healthy Caucasians were enrolled as donors. This clonotype came up many times. Its antigen is undetermined. The same data also contributed to another study, on yellow fever vaccine responses in identical twins.

Material for sequencing was memory (CD45RO+) T cells sorted from blood. The gene calls are TRBV4-1 and TRBJ1-2; D ambiguous. This clonotype originated in a young woman in good health. CDR3 DNA sequence: TGCGCCAGCAGCCCCGCGAGGTTGATCAGCTATGGCTACACCTTC. Protein sequence: CASSPARLISYGYTF.